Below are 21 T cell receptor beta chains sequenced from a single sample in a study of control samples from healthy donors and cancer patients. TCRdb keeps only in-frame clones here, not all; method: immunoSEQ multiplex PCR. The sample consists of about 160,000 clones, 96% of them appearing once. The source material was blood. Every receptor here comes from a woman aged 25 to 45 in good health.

CDR3 DNA sequence: TGTGCCAGTAGTATAGGCGGGGAGTACAATGAGCAGTTCTTC. It encodes CASSIGGEYNEQFF. The chain couples TRBV19 to TRBJ2-1; tentative D call: TRBD2 (6 bases). Germline V gives CDR1 LNHDA, CDR2 SQIVND (reference sequence). V was pared by 1 base and J by 4 bases, with 8 bases between. The CDR3 is made up of 14 amino acids.

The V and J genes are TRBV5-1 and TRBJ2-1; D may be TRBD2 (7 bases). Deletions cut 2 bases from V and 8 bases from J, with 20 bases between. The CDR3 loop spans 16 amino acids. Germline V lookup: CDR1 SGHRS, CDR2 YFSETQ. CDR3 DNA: TGCGCCAGCAGCTTTCCGATGTCGGCGGGGGCGGATGAGCAGTTCTTC. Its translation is CASSFPMSAGADEQFF. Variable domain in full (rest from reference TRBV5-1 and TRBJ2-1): KAGVTQTPRYLIKTRGQQVTLSCSPISGHRSVSWYQQTPGQGLQFLFEYFSETQRNKGNFPGRFSGRQFSNSRSEMNVSTLELGDSALYLCASSFPMSAGADEQFFGPGTRLTVL.

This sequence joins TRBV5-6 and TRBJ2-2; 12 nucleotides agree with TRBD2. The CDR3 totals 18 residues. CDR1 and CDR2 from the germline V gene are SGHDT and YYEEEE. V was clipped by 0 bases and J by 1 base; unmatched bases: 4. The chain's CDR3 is CASSLGLAGVQNTGELFF. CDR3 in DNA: TGTGCCAGCAGCTTGGGACTAGCGGGGGTACAGAACACCGGGGAGCTGTTTTTT.

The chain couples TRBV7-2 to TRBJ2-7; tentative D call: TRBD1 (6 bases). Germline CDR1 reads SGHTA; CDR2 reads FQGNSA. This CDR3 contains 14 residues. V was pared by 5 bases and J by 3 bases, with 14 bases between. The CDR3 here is CASSPRTVSYEQYF. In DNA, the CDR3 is TGTGCCAGCAGCCCCCGGACAGTTAGCTACGAGCAGTACTTC.

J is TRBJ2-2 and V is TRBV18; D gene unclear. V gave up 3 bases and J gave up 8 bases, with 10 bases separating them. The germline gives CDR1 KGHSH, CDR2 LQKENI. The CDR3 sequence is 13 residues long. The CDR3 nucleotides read TGTGCCAGCTCACCGGATTTTAAAGGGGAGCTGTTTTTT. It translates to CASSPDFKGELFF.

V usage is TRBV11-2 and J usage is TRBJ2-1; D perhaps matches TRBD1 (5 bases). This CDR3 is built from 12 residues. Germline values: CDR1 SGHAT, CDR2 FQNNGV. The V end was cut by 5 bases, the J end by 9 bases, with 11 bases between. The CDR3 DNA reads TGTGCCAGCAGCCATGGTAGGGGTGAGCAGTTCTTC. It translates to CASSHGRGEQFF.

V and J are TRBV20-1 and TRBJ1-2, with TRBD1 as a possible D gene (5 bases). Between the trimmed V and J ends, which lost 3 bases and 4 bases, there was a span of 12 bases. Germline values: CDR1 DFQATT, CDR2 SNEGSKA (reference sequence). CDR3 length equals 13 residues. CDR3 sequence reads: CSASYGAAYGYTF. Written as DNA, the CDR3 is TGCAGTGCTAGTTACGGGGCGGCCTATGGCTACACCTTC.

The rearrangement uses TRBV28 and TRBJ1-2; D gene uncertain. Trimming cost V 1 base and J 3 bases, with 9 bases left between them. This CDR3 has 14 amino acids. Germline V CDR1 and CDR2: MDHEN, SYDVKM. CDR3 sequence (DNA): TGTGCCAGCAGTTTATCACACAAGTACTATGGCTACACCTTC. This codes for CASSLSHKYYGYTF.

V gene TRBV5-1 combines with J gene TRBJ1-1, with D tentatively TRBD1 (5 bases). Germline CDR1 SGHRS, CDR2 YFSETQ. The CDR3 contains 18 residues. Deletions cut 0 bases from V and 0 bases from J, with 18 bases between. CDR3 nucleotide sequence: TGCGCCAGCAGCTTGGCGGGACCCGCACCGACCATGAACACTGAAGCTTTCTTT. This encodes CASSLAGPAPTMNTEAFF.

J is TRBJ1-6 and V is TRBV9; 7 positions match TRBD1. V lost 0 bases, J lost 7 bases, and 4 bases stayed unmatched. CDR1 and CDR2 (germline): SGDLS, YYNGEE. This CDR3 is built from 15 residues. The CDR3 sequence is CASSVVGQSNSPLHF. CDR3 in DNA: TGTGCCAGCAGCGTAGTGGGACAGTCGAATTCACCCCTCCACTTT.

CDR3 DNA: TGTGCCAGTAGTACCGACATGGGTCGTCAGTACTTC. This gives the protein CASSTDMGRQYF. The genes are TRBV19 and TRBJ2-7; D remains ambiguous. Germline V CDR1 and CDR2: LNHDA, SQIVND (reference sequence). This CDR3 comprises 12 residues. V lost 4 bases to trimming and J lost 10 bases, with 14 bases between them.

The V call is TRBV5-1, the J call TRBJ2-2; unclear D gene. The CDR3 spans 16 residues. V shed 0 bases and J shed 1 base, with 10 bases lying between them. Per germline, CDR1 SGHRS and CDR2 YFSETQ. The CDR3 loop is CASSLDEVWNTGELFF. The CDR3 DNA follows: TGCGCCAGCAGCTTGGACGAGGTATGGAACACCGGGGAGCTGTTTTTT.

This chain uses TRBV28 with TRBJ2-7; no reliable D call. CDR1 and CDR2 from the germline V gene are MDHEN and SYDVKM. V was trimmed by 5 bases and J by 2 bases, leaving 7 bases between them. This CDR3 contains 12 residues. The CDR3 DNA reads TGTGCCAGCAGTGTCGCCGCCTACGAGCAGTACTTC. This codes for CASSVAAYEQYF.

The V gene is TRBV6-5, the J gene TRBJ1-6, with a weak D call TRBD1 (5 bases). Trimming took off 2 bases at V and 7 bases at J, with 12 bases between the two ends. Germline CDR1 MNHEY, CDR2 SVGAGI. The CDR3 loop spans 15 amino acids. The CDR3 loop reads CASSYGQGLNSPLHF. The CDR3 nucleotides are TGTGCCAGCAGTTACGGGCAGGGCCTAAATTCACCCCTCCACTTT.

CDR3 region: CASTLPPLTGSHTEAFF. CDR3 sequence (DNA): TGTGCCAGCACCCTACCGCCCCTGACAGGGTCGCACACTGAAGCTTTCTTT. The chain recombines TRBV28 with TRBJ1-1; 7 bases match TRBD1. The CDR3 totals 17 residues. With 7 bases clipped from V and 3 bases from J, the junction kept 17 bases outside the gene matches. The germline V gene encodes CDR1 MDHEN and CDR2 SYDVKM. The whole variable domain, remainder taken from reference TRBV28 and TRBJ1-1, is DVKVTQSSRYLVKRTGEKVFLECVQDMDHENMFWYRQDPGLGLRLIYFSYDVKMKEKGDIPEGYSVSREKKERFSLILESASTNQTSMYLCASTLPPLTGSHTEAFFGQGTRLTVV.

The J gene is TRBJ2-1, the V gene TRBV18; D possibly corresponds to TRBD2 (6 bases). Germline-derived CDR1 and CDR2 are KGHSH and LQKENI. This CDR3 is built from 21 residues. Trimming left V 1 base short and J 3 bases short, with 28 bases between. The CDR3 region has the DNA TGTGCCAGCTCACCACTCGGGGGTAACCTCCGCAGCTTTTTCGGCTACAATGAGCAGTTCTTC. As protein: CASSPLGGNLRSFFGYNEQFF.

The DNA for the CDR3 is TGTGCCAGCAGTTTCGGACCGACCCATAATGAGCAGTTCTTC. It specifies CASSFGPTHNEQFF. The chain is built from TRBV28 and TRBJ2-1, with D hard to call. The V and J ends lost 3 bases and 7 bases respectively, with 13 bases between them. The CDR3 loop spans 14 amino acids. Germline V gives CDR1 MDHEN, CDR2 SYDVKM.

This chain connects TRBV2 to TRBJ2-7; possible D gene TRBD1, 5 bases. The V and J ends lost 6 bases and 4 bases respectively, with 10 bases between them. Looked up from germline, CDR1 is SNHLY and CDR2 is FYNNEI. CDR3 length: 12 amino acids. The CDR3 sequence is CASRDKIYEQYF. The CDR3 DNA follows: TGTGCCAGCAGGGACAAAATTTACGAGCAGTACTTC.

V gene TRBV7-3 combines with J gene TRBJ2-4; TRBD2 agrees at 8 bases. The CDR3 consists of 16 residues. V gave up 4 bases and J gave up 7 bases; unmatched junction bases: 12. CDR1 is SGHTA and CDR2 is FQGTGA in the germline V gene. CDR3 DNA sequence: TGTGCCAGCAGCTCGAGAAAGGGACTAGGTGGGAACATTCAGTACTTC. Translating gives CASSSRKGLGGNIQYF.

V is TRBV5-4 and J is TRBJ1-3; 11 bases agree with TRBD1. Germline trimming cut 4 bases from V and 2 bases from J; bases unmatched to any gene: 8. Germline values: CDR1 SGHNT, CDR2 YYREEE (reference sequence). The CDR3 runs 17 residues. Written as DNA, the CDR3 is TGTGCCAGCAGCGGAACGGGACAGGGGGTGGCTGGAAACACCATATATTTT. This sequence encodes CASSGTGQGVAGNTIYF.

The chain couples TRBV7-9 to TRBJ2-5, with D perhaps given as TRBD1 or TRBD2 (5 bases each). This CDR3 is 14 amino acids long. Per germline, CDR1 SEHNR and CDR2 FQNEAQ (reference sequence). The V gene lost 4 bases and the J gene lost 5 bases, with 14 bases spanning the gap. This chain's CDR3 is CASSSPIGGETQYF. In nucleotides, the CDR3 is TGTGCCAGCAGCTCTCCTATTGGGGGTGAGACCCAGTACTTC.